This T cell receptor beta chain originates from a study of technical replicates of blood from a few donors. The CDR3 extends over 16 amino acids. With V trimmed by 4 bases and J by 7 bases, 11 bases remained unmatched. Germline V gene sequence: CDR1 SGHVS, CDR2 FNYEAQ. This table comes from immunoSEQ multiplex PCR, and its TCRdb copy is limited to in-frame clones, with some not included. The table records 45,000 to 55,000 clones, roughly 94% of them present only once. The chain couples TRBV7-6 to TRBJ2-7; 12 bases align to TRBD2. This TCR was sampled from a human donor in good health. Source material: T cells isolated from PBMCs. As DNA, the CDR3 is TGTGCCAGCAGCTCGGGACTAGCGGGTTCACTGGGAGAGCAGTACTTC. It encodes CASSSGLAGSLGEQYF.